This TCR beta chain was observed in a study of CD8 T cell repertoires and HIV-1 epitope variants. Looking at the study overall: Controls were a CMV, EBV and flu peptide pool, Ebola AY9 negative control, and no-peptide well. Separate from the cultures, 1M uncultured T cells served as baseline. Study outcomes and limitations: Beta chains alone show antigen proliferation, not cytokine profile or function.

Details on this clone: Its antigen is currently unknown.

J lost 8 bases, V lost 3 bases, and 8 bases had no gene match. The length of the CDR3 is 14 residues. Germline V gives CDR1 GTSNPN, CDR2 SVGIG (reference sequence). Assay used: immunoSEQ multiplex PCR; TCRdb lists only in-frame clones, some missing. The table lists 4,000 to 6,000 clones, approximately 67% of them singletons. The specimen sequenced was cultured CD8+ T cells derived from PBMCs. This clonotype was sampled from a male donor with HIV. The J gene is TRBJ2-1, the V gene TRBV30; 9 bases are shared with TRBD2. CDR3 sequence (DNA): TGTGCCTGGAGGGAACCGGGACTAGCTCATGAGCAGTTCTTC. It codes for CAWREPGLAHEQFF.